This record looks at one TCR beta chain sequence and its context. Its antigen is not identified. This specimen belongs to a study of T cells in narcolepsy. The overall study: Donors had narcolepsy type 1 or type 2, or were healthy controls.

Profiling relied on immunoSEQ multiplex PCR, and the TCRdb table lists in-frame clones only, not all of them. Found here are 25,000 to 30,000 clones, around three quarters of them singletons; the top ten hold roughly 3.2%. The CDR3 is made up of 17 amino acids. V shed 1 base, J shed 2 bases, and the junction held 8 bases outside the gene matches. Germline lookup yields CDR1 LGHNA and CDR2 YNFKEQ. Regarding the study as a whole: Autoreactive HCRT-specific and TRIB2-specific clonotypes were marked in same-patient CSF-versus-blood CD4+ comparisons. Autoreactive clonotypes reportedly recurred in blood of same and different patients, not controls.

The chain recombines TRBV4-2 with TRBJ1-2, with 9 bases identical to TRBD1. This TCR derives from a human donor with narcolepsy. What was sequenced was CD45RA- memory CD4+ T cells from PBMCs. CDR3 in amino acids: CASSQVVSGQGNYGYTF. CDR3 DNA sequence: TGTGCCAGCAGCCAAGTTGTCTCCGGACAGGGGAACTATGGCTACACCTTC.